The 28 T cell receptor beta chains given below trace back to one sample, sequenced in a study of radiotherapy plus CTLA-4 blockade in lung cancer. Libraries were prepared by immunoSEQ multiplex PCR; TCRdb keeps only in-frame clonotypes and omits some of them. The sample lists more than 25,000 clones; approximately 80% were seen once. The specimen comprised peripheral blood, sampled from a patient treated with radiotherapy plus ipilimumab. Receptor source: a human donor with non-small cell lung cancer who had stable disease on radiotherapy plus ipilimumab.

CDR3 loop: CASSLGTGPEAFF. In DNA form, the CDR3 reads TGCGCCAGCAGCCTGGGCACGGGACCTGAAGCTTTCTTT. The rearrangement links TRBV5-1 to TRBJ1-1; D perhaps matches TRBD1 (5 bases). Germline V gene lookup returns CDR1 SGHRS and CDR2 YFSETQ. With 4 bases removed from V and 6 bases from J, the gap between germline ends came to 13 bases. This CDR3 is 13 amino acids long.

The gene calls are TRBV6-1 and TRBJ1-1; D is ambiguous. The CDR3 loop spans 13 amino acids. Per the germline V gene, CDR1 is MNHNS and CDR2 is SASEGT. Between the trimmed V and J ends, which lost 0 bases and 7 bases, there was a span of 9 bases. CDR3 sequence: CASSEASGLEAFF. In nucleotides, the CDR3 is TGTGCCAGCAGTGAAGCATCCGGGCTTGAAGCTTTCTTT.

This sequence joins TRBV5-4 and TRBJ2-5; D unresolved. The J call may be wrong; the DNA end is better matched by TRBJ2-7. The CDR3 totals 16 residues. The germline V gene encodes CDR1 SGHNT and CDR2 YYREEE (reference sequence). CDR3 loop: CASSSETPVTTYEQYF. Written as DNA, the CDR3 is TGTGCCAGCAGCTCCGAGACTCCAGTAACCACCTACGAGCAGTACTTC.

The chain carries TRBV10-1 and TRBJ2-5; D gene unclear. V was trimmed by 3 bases and J by 4 bases, leaving 9 bases between them. The CDR3 sequence is 13 residues long. Per germline, CDR1 WNHNN and CDR2 SYGVQD (reference sequence). CDR3 residues: CASSDQVRETQYF. CDR3 in DNA: TGCGCCAGCAGTGACCAGGTTCGAGAGACCCAGTACTTC.

This clone turned up a few times. V is TRBV11-2 and J is TRBJ2-3, with 7 bases fitting TRBD1. The CDR3 is 15 amino acids. Per the germline V gene, CDR1 is SGHAT and CDR2 is FQNNGV. Unmatched junction bases numbered 4, after V lost 2 bases and J lost 2 bases. The CDR3 nucleotides are TGTGCCAGCAGCTTAAGGGACAGTTACACAGATACGCAGTATTTT. Its translation: CASSLRDSYTDTQYF.

This chain links TRBV4-2 with TRBJ1-1; 8 positions agree with TRBD1. The CDR3 runs 16 residues. The J segment lost 2 bases and the V segment lost 0 bases, leaving 5 bases of the junction unmatched. Per germline, CDR1 LGHNA and CDR2 YNFKEQ. The CDR3 DNA is TGTGCCAGCAGCCAAGACAGGGGGCTCTTTAACACTGAAGCTTTCTTT. Protein sequence: CASSQDRGLFNTEAFF.

This clone was found once. The chain links TRBV12-5 to TRBJ2-2; unclear D gene. The CDR3 consists of 12 residues. The V gene lost 7 bases and the J gene lost 1 base, with 4 bases spanning the gap. The germline gives CDR1 LGHNT, CDR2 FRNRAP. CDR3 region: CASEENTGELFF. CDR3 sequence (DNA): TGTGCTAGTGAAGAGAACACCGGGGAGCTGTTTTTT.

In its sample, this clone is medium-sized. The chain combines TRBV4-1 with TRBJ2-2, with 8 bases identical to TRBD1. Unmatched junction bases numbered 5, after V lost 1 base and J lost 4 bases. Germline V lookup: CDR1 MGHRA, CDR2 YSYEKL. The CDR3 is made up of 16 amino acids. For the CDR3, the DNA is TGCGCCAGCAGCCAAGTCCGGACAGGGAGCACCGGGGAGCTGTTTTTT. It codes for CASSQVRTGSTGELFF.

The V and J genes are TRBV6-1 and TRBJ1-5; no firm D call. The CDR3 is 15 residues long. CDR1 and CDR2 from the germline V gene are MNHNS and SASEGT. Trimming removed 5 bases at V and 0 bases at J, with 11 bases between. DNA of the CDR3: TGTGCCAGCAGTCGGGGTTCTAATAGCAATCAGCCCCAGCATTTT. It yields the protein CASSRGSNSNQPQHF.

The chain is built from TRBV6-1 and TRBJ1-5; a weak D match, TRBD1 (5 bases). The CDR3 has 15 amino acids. The germline gives CDR1 MNHNS, CDR2 SASEGT. V dropped 4 bases and J dropped 5 bases, with 15 bases sitting between them. In nucleotides, the CDR3 is TGTGCCAGCAGTGGATCCCACAGGCAAGATCAGCCCCAGCATTTT. Translating gives CASSGSHRQDQPQHF.

The chain uses TRBV18 and TRBJ2-3; D gene uncertain. Looked up from germline, CDR1 is KGHSH and CDR2 is LQKENI. Deletions cut 3 bases from V and 0 bases from J, with 10 bases between. This CDR3 comprises 15 residues. The CDR3 loop reads CASSPPRASTDTQYF. The CDR3 DNA reads TGTGCCAGCTCACCGCCCCGGGCTAGCACAGATACGCAGTATTTT. Combining the CDR3 with reference TRBV18 and TRBJ2-3 gives the whole variable domain NAGVMQNPRHLVRRRGQEARLRCSPMKGHSHVYWYRQLPEEGLKFMVYLQKENIIDESGMPKERFSAEFPKEGPSILRIQQVVRGDSAAYFCASSPPRASTDTQYFGPGTRLTVL.

This sequence joins TRBV10-3 and TRBJ2-7, with a weak D call TRBD1 (6 bases). V dropped 5 bases and J dropped 3 bases, with 17 bases sitting between them. The germline CDR1 and CDR2 sequences are ENHRY and SYGVKD. The CDR3 totals 15 residues. CDR3 sequence: CAISPGTRKGYEQYV. The CDR3 DNA reads as TGTGCCATCAGTCCCGGGACAAGAAAGGGCTACGAGCAGTACGTC.

This clone was observed a few times. This chain links TRBV14 with TRBJ1-5; D is perhaps TRBD1 (5 bases). This CDR3 region has 13 residues. Germline V gene data show CDR1 as SGHDN and CDR2 as FVKESK. Here the CDR3 DNA reads TGTGCGGGGGGGGAGAACGAGGGTCAGCCCCAGCATTTT. It specifies CAGGENEGQPQHF.

The chain carries TRBV5-1 and TRBJ2-7, with 11 nucleotides matching TRBD2. Germline-derived CDR1 and CDR2 are SGHRS and YFSETQ. CDR3 length equals 15 residues. After removal of 4 bases from V and 0 bases from J, the junction contained 3 bases not matched to a gene. The CDR3 here is CASSLSGGASYEQYV. DNA for the CDR3: TGCGCCAGCAGCCTTAGCGGGGGGGCCTCCTACGAGCAGTACGTC.

This clone was observed once. The chain is built from TRBV30 and TRBJ1-2; 9 bases line up with TRBD1. J gave up 7 bases and V 5 bases, and 5 bases lay outside the gene matches. This CDR3 region has 12 residues. CDR1 and CDR2 from the germline V gene are GTSNPN and SVGIG (reference sequence). The CDR3 DNA follows: TGTGCCTGGGGGACAGGGCGGGCTGGCTACACCTTC. Translation: CAWGTGRAGYTF.

This clone was counted between two and nine times. This chain links TRBV7-9 with TRBJ2-1; D ambiguous. CDR3 length: 14 amino acids. Germline V CDR1 and CDR2: SEHNR, FQNEAQ (reference sequence). V lost 2 bases and J 5 bases, leaving 10 bases between the germline ends. The CDR3 coding sequence is TGTGCCAGCAGCTTATGGCAGGATAACAATGAGCAGTTCTTC. Protein: CASSLWQDNNEQFF.

The chain links TRBV28 to TRBJ1-5; D unresolved. In germline, CDR1 is MDHEN, CDR2 SYDVKM. The CDR3 is 15 amino acids. The V and J ends lost 3 bases and 6 bases respectively, with 15 bases between them. The CDR3 nucleotides are TGTGCCAGCAGTTTTTCCGATCCCCACAGTCAGCCCCAGCATTTT. Amino acids: CASSFSDPHSQPQHF.

The gene calls are TRBV7-2 and TRBJ2-7, with 7 bases that match TRBD1. CDR3 size: 15 residues. The germline CDR1 and CDR2 sequences are SGHTA and FQGNSA. With V trimmed by 5 bases and J by 1 base, 8 bases remained unmatched. CDR3 region: CASSHTTGQSYEQYF. DNA for the CDR3: TGTGCCAGCAGCCACACGACGGGACAGTCCTACGAGCAGTACTTC.

This sequence joins TRBV19 and TRBJ2-5; a possible D gene is TRBD1 (5 bases). The DNA end favors TRBJ2-7, so the J call may be wrong. The CDR3 sequence is 14 residues long. The germline V gene encodes CDR1 LNHDA and CDR2 SQIVND (reference sequence). This chain's CDR3 is CASSTDIMTYEQYF. CDR3 nucleotides: TGTGCCAGTAGTACGGACATCATGACCTACGAGCAGTACTTC.

The chain combines TRBV19 with TRBJ1-5; the match to TRBD1 covers 7 bases. The V gene's germline CDR1 is LNHDA and CDR2 SQIVND (reference sequence). There are 19 residues in the CDR3. V was pared by 4 bases and J by 1 base, with 16 bases of the junction left unmatched. The CDR3 region is CASSTDPTRGLVSNQPQHF. CDR3 nucleotide sequence: TGTGCCAGTAGTACGGACCCGACCAGGGGGTTGGTAAGCAATCAGCCCCAGCATTTT. The full variable domain, in which reference TRBV19 and TRBJ1-5 provide the parts outside the CDR3, is DGGITQSPKYLFRKEGQNVTLSCEQNLNHDAMYWYRQDPGQGLRLIYYSQIVNDFQKGDIAEGYSVSREKKESFPLTVTSAQKNPTAFYLCASSTDPTRGLVSNQPQHFGDGTRLSIL.

This chain connects TRBV5-1 to TRBJ2-1, with D perhaps TRBD2 (6 bases). Germline V gives CDR1 SGHRS, CDR2 YFSETQ. V lost 4 bases to trimming and J lost 3 bases, with 14 bases between them. The CDR3 totals 15 residues. DNA of the CDR3: TGCGCCAGCAGCCCCCCTAGCGATAGCTACAATGAGCAGTTCTTC. This sequence encodes CASSPPSDSYNEQFF.

The table lists this clone with a few counts. Here the CDR3 DNA reads TGTGCCAGCAGCTTAGACGACAGGGGTAGGAAGCAGTTCTTC. Amino acid sequence: CASSLDDRGRKQFF. The chain employs TRBV7-6 and TRBJ2-1; 8 bases line up with TRBD1. The germline CDR1 and CDR2 sequences are SGHVS and FNYEAQ. V trimming: 1 base; J trimming: 11 bases; junction bases outside the gene matches: 7. The CDR3 extends over 14 amino acids.

The chain links TRBV6-1 to TRBJ1-1, with TRBD1 as a possible D gene (6 bases). Germline CDR1 is MNHNS and CDR2 is SASEGT. V was pared by 8 bases and J by 5 bases, with 15 bases between. The CDR3 is 13 residues long. CDR3 residues: CASGVRGSTEAFF. In nucleotides, the CDR3 is TGTGCCAGCGGGGTCAGGGGATCGACTGAAGCTTTCTTT.

The gene calls are TRBV11-2 and TRBJ2-7; 11 bases align to TRBD1. Germline loops: CDR1 SGHAT, CDR2 FQNNGV. J lost 2 bases, V lost 1 base, and 7 bases had no gene match. The CDR3 has 17 residues. The CDR3 is CASSLGQLGQGAYEQYF. The CDR3 DNA sequence: TGTGCCAGCAGCTTAGGACAGCTGGGACAGGGGGCCTACGAGCAGTACTTC.

The DNA of the CDR3 is TGTGCCAGCAACCGCCCAGGGACACTTTCCTACGAGCAGTACTTC. This translates into CASNRPGTLSYEQYF. The rearrangement joins TRBV6-1 to TRBJ2-7, with D perhaps TRBD1 (6 bases). Trimming took 7 bases from V and 1 from J, leaving 17 bases between them. The CDR3 length is 15 residues. Germline-derived CDR1 and CDR2 are MNHNS and SASEGT.

The rearrangement links TRBV11-1 to TRBJ1-1; D remains unclear. Between the trimmed V and J ends, which lost 8 bases and 0 bases, there was a span of 13 bases. The CDR3 has 14 residues. Germline V CDR1 and CDR2: SGHAT, FQDESV (reference sequence). The CDR3 sequence: CASGSGRMNTEAFF. CDR3 sequence (DNA): TGTGCCAGCGGGAGTGGAAGGATGAACACTGAAGCTTTCTTT. The variable domain in full, completed from reference TRBV11-1 and TRBJ1-1, reads EAEVAQSPRYKITEKSQAVAFWCDPISGHATLYWYRQILGQGPELLVQFQDESVVDDSQLPKDRFSAERLKGVDSTLKIQPAELGDSAMYLCASGSGRMNTEAFFGQGTRLTVV.

The chain couples TRBV28 to TRBJ1-1; D not resolved. CDR3 length equals 12 residues. CDR1 is MDHEN, CDR2 SYDVKM, per germline. Trimming pared 6 bases from V and 3 bases from J, leaving 8 bases between. CDR3 in amino acids: CASSLRYTEAFF. DNA for the CDR3: TGTGCCAGCAGCTTGAGGTACACTGAAGCTTTCTTT.

This chain connects TRBV7-9 to TRBJ1-5, with D unclear. The V gene's germline CDR1 is SEHNR and CDR2 FQNEAQ (reference sequence). CDR3 length: 14 residues. Trimming removed 5 bases at V and 5 bases at J, with 13 bases between. The CDR3 DNA is TGTGCCAGCAGCCCCCGGTCAGTTGATCAGCCCCAGCATTTT. Its protein is CASSPRSVDQPQHF.